The rows below give T cell receptor beta chains drawn from one sample of a study of PD-1 blockade in classical Hodgkin lymphoma. Clones were read by immunoSEQ multiplex PCR, and TCRdb kept only the in-frame ones, dropping some. The sample lists tens of thousands of clones, 90% occurring once. The sequences come from peripheral blood mononuclear cells (PBMCs), collected before the fourth cycle of nivolumab. These receptor sequences come from a human donor with classical Hodgkin lymphoma. CDR3s leave out the opening cysteine and the closing phenylalanine or tryptophan.

>TRBV28|TRBJ1-2
ASSLGGSFYGYT
>TRBV7-8|TRBJ1-4
ASGISTNEKLF
>TRBV11-3|TRBJ1-2
ASSLGGRGDPSYGYT
>TRBV9|TRBJ2-7
ASSVGLAASYEQY
>TRBV10-1|TRBJ2-1
ASSAHQGLAGVEQF
>TRBV5-6|TRBJ2-2
ASTENTGELF
>TRBV6-6|TRBJ2-1
ASSYSGGGYNEQF
>TRBV9|TRBJ1-5
ASSPAGGSNQPQH
>TRBV10-3|TRBJ2-6
AISDREVLFGANVLT
>TRBV29-1|TRBJ2-7
SALSQDEQY
>TRBV2|TRBJ2-3
ASSWTGSTDTQY
>TRBV2|TRBJ1-2
ASSEENGGGYGYT
>TRBV6-5|TRBJ2-7
ASTDLKGEQY
>TRBV5-1|TRBJ2-1
ASTFVWRESSYNEQF
>TRBV7-3|TRBJ2-3
ASGGGGSDTQY
>TRBV10-2|TRBJ1-2
ASSDGDGNYGYT
>TRBV30|TRBJ1-2
AWRFSTNYGYT
>TRBV4-1|TRBJ2-7
ASSHRLAGVSYEQY
>TRBV5-1|TRBJ2-7
ASSPTGQVGYEQY
>TRBV6-1|TRBJ2-3
ASRTDRGDTQY